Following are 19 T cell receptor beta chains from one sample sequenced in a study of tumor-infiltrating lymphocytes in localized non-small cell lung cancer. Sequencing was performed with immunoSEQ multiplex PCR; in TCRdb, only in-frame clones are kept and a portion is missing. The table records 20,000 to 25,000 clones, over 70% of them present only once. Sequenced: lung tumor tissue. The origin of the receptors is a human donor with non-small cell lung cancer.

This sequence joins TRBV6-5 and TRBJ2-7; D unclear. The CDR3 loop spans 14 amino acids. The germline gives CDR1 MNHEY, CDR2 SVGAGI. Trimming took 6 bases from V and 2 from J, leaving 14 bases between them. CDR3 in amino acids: CASSPGYRAYEQYF. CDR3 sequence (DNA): TGTGCCAGCAGCCCCGGCTACCGAGCCTACGAGCAGTACTTC.

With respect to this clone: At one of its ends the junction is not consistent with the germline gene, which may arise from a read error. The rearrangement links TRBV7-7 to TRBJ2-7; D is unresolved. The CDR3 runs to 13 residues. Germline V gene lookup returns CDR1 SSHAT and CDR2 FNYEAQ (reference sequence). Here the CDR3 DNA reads TGTGCTAGCAGTCCCGCGTTGAAGTTCGAGCAGTACTTC. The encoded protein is CASSPALKFEQYF.

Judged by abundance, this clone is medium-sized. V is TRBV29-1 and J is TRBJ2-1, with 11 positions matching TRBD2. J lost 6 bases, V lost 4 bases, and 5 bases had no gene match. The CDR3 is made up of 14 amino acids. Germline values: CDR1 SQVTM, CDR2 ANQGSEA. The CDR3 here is CSVGRTSGSNEQFF. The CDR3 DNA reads TGCAGCGTTGGTCGTACTAGCGGGAGCAATGAGCAGTTCTTC.

The CDR3 here is CASSPLGGNQPQHF. The CDR3 nucleotides are TGTGCCAGCAGCCCTCTCGGGGGGAATCAGCCCCAGCATTTT. The J gene is TRBJ1-5, the V gene TRBV6-1, with D perhaps matching TRBD1 (5 bases). The CDR3 has 14 amino acids. Trimming took off 6 bases at V and 4 bases at J, with 13 bases between the two ends. Germline CDR1 is MNHNS and CDR2 is SASEGT.

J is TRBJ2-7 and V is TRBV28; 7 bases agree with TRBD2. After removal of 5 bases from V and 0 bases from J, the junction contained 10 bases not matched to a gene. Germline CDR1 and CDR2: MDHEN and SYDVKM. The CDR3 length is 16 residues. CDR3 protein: CASSKGRAESSYEQYF. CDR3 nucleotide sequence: TGTGCCAGCAGTAAAGGGAGGGCGGAGAGCTCCTACGAGCAGTACTTC. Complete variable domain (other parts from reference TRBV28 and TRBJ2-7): DVKVTQSSRYLVKRTGEKVFLECVQDMDHENMFWYRQDPGLGLRLIYFSYDVKMKEKGDIPEGYSVSREKKERFSLILESASTNQTSMYLCASSKGRAESSYEQYFGPGTRLTVT.

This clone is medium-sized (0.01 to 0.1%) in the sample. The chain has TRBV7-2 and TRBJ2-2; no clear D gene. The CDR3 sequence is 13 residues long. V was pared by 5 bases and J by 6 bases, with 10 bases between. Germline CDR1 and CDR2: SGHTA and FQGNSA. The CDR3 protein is CASSLTFPGELFF. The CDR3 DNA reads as TGTGCCAGCAGCCTAACGTTTCCCGGGGAGCTGTTTTTT.

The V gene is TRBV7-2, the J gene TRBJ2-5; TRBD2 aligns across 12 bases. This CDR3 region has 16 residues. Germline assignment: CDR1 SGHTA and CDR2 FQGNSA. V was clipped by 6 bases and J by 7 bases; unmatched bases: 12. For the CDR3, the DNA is TGTGCCAGCAGTTTTCGACTAGCGGGAGAACCAGGGACCCAGTACTTC. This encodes CASSFRLAGEPGTQYF.

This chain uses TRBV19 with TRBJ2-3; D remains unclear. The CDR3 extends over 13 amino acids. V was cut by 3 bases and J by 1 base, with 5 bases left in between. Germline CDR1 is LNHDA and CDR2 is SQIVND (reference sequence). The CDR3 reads CASSIFRTDTQYF. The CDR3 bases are TGTGCCAGTAGTATTTTTCGCACAGATACGCAGTATTTT.

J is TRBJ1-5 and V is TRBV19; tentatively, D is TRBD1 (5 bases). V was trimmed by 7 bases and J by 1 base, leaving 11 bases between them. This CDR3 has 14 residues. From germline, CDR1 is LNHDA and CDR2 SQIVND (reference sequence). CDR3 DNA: TGTGCCAGTATGGGACCCCAAAGCAATCAGCCCCAGCATTTT. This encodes CASMGPQSNQPQHF.

In DNA form, the CDR3 reads TGTGCCAGCAGTGCAACTAATGAAAAACTGTTTTTT. Translated: CASSATNEKLFF. This sequence joins TRBV6-5 and TRBJ1-4, with unresolved D. The CDR3 runs 12 residues. V was clipped by 5 bases and J by 0 bases, with 1 base between them. Germline V gene sequence: CDR1 MNHEY, CDR2 SVGAGI.

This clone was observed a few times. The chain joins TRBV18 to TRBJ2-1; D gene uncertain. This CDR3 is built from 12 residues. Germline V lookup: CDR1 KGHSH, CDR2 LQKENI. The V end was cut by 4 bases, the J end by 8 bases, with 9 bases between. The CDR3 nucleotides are TGTGCCAGCTCACGAATCAGCCATGAGCAGTTCTTC. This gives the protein CASSRISHEQFF.

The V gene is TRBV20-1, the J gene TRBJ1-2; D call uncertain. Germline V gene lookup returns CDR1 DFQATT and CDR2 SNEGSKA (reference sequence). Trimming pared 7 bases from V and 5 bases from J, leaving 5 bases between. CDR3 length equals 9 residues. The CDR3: CSGGYGYTF. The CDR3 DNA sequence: TGCAGTGGCGGGTATGGCTACACCTTC.

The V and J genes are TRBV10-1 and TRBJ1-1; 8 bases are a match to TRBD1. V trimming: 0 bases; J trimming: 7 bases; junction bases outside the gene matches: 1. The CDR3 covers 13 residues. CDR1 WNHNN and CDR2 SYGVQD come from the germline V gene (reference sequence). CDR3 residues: CASSESGTGEAFF. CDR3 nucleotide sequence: TGCGCCAGCAGTGAGTCTGGGACAGGTGAAGCTTTCTTT.

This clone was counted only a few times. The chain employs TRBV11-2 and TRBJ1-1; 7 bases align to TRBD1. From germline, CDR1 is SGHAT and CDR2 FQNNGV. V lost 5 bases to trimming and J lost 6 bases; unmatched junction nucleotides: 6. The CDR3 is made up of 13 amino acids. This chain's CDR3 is CASSKARGSEAFF. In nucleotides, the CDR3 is TGTGCCAGCAGCAAAGCCAGGGGGTCTGAAGCTTTCTTT. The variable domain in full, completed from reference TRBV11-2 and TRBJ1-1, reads EAGVAQSPRYKIIEKRQSVAFWCNPISGHATLYWYQQILGQGPKLLIQFQNNGVVDDSQLPKDRFSAERLKGVDSTLKIQPAKLEDSAVYLCASSKARGSEAFFGQGTRLTVV.

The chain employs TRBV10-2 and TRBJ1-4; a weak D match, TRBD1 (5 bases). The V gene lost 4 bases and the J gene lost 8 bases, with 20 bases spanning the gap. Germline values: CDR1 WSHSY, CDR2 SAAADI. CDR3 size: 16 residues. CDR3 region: CASSGTLGVNREKLFF. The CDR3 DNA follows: TGCGCCAGCAGTGGCACTTTAGGGGTTAATAGAGAAAAACTGTTTTTT.

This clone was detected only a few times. CDR3 sequence: CASSIGQQGSLTKGIQYF. The CDR3 coding sequence is TGTGCCAGTAGTATTGGGCAACAGGGGTCCTTGACTAAGGGCATTCAGTACTTC. V is TRBV19 and J is TRBJ2-4; TRBD1 matches 7 bases. This CDR3 has 18 amino acids. Per the germline V gene, CDR1 is LNHDA and CDR2 is SQIVND (reference sequence). Trimming at V came to 3 bases and at J to 9 bases, leaving 20 bases not matched to a gene.

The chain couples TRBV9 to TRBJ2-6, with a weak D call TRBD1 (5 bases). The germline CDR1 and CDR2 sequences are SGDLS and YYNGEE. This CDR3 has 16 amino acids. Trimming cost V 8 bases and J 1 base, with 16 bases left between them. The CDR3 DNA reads TGTGCCAGTGATCAGGGCCCCTTGTCTGGGGCCAACGTCCTGACTTTC. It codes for CASDQGPLSGANVLTF.

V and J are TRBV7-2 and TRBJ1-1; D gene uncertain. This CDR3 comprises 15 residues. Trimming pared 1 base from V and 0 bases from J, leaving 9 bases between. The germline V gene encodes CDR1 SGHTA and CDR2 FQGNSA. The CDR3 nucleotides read TGTGCCAGCAGCTTAGTGTCGGGGTTGAACACTGAAGCTTTCTTT. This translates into CASSLVSGLNTEAFF.

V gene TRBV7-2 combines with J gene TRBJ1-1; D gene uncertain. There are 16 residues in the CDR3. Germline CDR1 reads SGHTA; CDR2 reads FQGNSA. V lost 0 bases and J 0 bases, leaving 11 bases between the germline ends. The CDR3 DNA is TGTGCCAGCAGCTTAGCGCGCTCCCTGTTGAACACTGAAGCTTTCTTT. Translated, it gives CASSLARSLLNTEAFF.